This note documents a single TCR beta chain sequence. Its specificity is not known. The V gene lost 6 bases and the J gene lost 4 bases, with 18 bases spanning the gap. The CDR3 runs to 15 residues. Germline CDR1 SNHLY, CDR2 FYNNEI. This sample is part of a study of beta chain features in type 1 diabetes. Expressed TCRB transcripts were sequenced, since all the RNA that had been isolated was reverse transcribed. Using immunoSEQ multiplex PCR, the repertoire was profiled, and TCRdb retains in-frame clones only, with some absent. The sample lists 400,000 or so clones, around 10% occurring once. The study's findings and limits: In every one of the four CD4+ subsets, TCRB CDR3s were moderately but significantly shorter in Type 1 diabetes patients.

The sequence was collected from a man younger than 40 with type 1 diabetes. Sequencing was performed on central memory CD4+ T cells from blood. This chain joins TRBV2 and TRBJ1-2; a weak D match, TRBD1 (6 bases). Written as DNA, the CDR3 is TGTGCCAGCAGCGCAACCAGGGGTATAGGCTATGGCTACACCTTC. It specifies CASSATRGIGYGYTF.